Following are 21 T cell receptor beta chains from one sample sequenced in a study of blood T cell repertoires in COVID-19. TCRdb's table, derived via immunoSEQ multiplex PCR, lists solely in-frame clones and lacks some. The table has roughly 670,000 clones, about 87% seen once. Sequencing used peripheral blood. The source of these receptors is a woman younger than 35 with acute or convalescent COVID-19.

The chain couples TRBV2 to TRBJ1-4, with 7 bases lining up with TRBD1. This CDR3 spans 15 amino acids. Germline values: CDR1 SNHLY, CDR2 FYNNEI. After removal of 2 bases from V and 4 bases from J, the junction contained 4 bases not matched to a gene. This CDR3 is CASSETDRFNEKLFF. In nucleotides, the CDR3 is TGTGCCAGCAGTGAAACGGACAGGTTTAATGAAAAACTGTTTTTT.

The V call is TRBV28, the J call TRBJ1-5; TRBD1 agrees at 7 bases. The CDR3 length is 17 residues. Germline V gene sequence: CDR1 MDHEN, CDR2 SYDVKM. The V and J ends lost 5 bases and 4 bases, in that order; junction bases with no gene match: 14. CDR3 DNA sequence: TGTGCCAGCAGTCCCAGGGACAGCTCTCAGATAAATCAGCCCCAGCATTTT. Protein: CASSPRDSSQINQPQHF.

This rearrangement joins TRBV27 to TRBJ1-4; no definite D call. The ends were cut back, 3 bases at V and 0 bases at J, with 8 bases in the middle. CDR1 and CDR2 from the germline V gene are MNHEY and SMNVEV (reference sequence). This CDR3 region has 15 residues. The CDR3: CASSFIPSTNEKLFF. The CDR3, as DNA: TGTGCCAGCAGTTTTATCCCTTCAACTAATGAAAAACTGTTTTTT.

This clone was found once. V is TRBV9 and J is TRBJ1-1, with D uncertain. The germline V gene encodes CDR1 SGDLS and CDR2 YYNGEE. The CDR3 runs 13 residues. V was shortened by 4 bases and J by 1 base, with 8 bases between the two germline ends. Written as DNA, the CDR3 is TGTGCCAGCAGCTTAAGCCCGAACACTGAAGCTTTCTTT. This sequence encodes CASSLSPNTEAFF.

The V and J genes are TRBV5-5 and TRBJ1-2; no clear D. The CDR3 totals 13 residues. Trimming took 4 bases from V and 8 from J, leaving 15 bases between them. Germline loops: CDR1 SGHKS, CDR2 YYEKEE (reference sequence). CDR3 nucleotides: TGTGCCAGCAGCCAGACGGCAGGTCAAGGCTACACCTTC. Translated, it gives CASSQTAGQGYTF.

The V call is TRBV5-4, the J call TRBJ2-1; TRBD2 agrees at 10 bases. From germline, CDR1 is SGHNT and CDR2 YYREEE (reference sequence). The V segment lost 5 bases and the J segment 5 bases; nucleotides outside the gene matches: 10. The CDR3 is 16 amino acids. CDR3 coding DNA: TGTGCCAGCAGGATCACCAGCGGGGGGGTAAACAATGAGCAGTTCTTC. Residues: CASRITSGGVNNEQFF.

DNA for the CDR3: TGCGCCAGCAGCTCCGGACAGCCGGGTGAAGCTTTCTTT. It codes for CASSSGQPGEAFF. The rearrangement uses TRBV5-1 and TRBJ1-1; the D gene is possibly TRBD1 (6 bases). CDR1 is SGHRS and CDR2 is YFSETQ in the germline V gene. V was trimmed by 3 bases and J by 7 bases, leaving 13 bases between them. The CDR3 extends over 13 amino acids.

This chain links TRBV24-1 with TRBJ1-2; the match to TRBD1 covers 7 bases. CDR1 and CDR2 (germline): KGHDR, SFDVKD. The CDR3 consists of 14 residues. Losses at the gene ends were 3 bases for V and 5 bases for J; bases not matched to a gene: 5. CDR3 amino acids: CATSDHDRAYGYTF. The CDR3 nucleotides read TGTGCCACCAGTGATCACGACAGGGCTTATGGCTACACCTTC.

The rearrangement links TRBV6-1 to TRBJ1-2, with a weak D call TRBD1 (6 bases). The V gene lost 3 bases and the J gene lost 7 bases, with 12 bases spanning the gap. The CDR3 is made up of 13 amino acids. Germline V gives CDR1 MNHNS, CDR2 SASEGT. CDR3 in DNA: TGTGCCAGCAGTGACCAGGGGTGGGGTGGCTACACCTTC. The encoded protein is CASSDQGWGGYTF.

The V and J genes are TRBV25-1 and TRBJ2-7; D is possibly TRBD2 (6 bases). Germline CDR1 MGHDK, CDR2 SYGVNS. This CDR3 has 15 amino acids. Trimming removed 1 base at V and 0 bases at J, with 10 bases between. DNA for the CDR3: TGTGCCAGCAGTGAATGGTTGGGGGGCTCCTACGAGCAGTACTTC. This gives the protein CASSEWLGGSYEQYF.

V gene TRBV30 combines with J gene TRBJ1-5; 8 bases align to TRBD1. The germline V gene has CDR1 GTSNPN and CDR2 SVGIG (reference sequence). The ends lost 0 bases at V and 5 bases at J; junction bases unmatched: 6. The CDR3 is made up of 15 amino acids. The CDR3 region is CAWSVLGQGDQPQHF. CDR3 nucleotides: TGTGCCTGGAGTGTACTTGGACAGGGCGATCAGCCCCAGCATTTT.

The J gene is TRBJ1-4, the V gene TRBV7-9; TRBD1 matches 10 bases. The CDR3 is 18 amino acids. Trimming cost V 4 bases and J 0 bases; bases outside gene matches: 8. Germline V CDR1 and CDR2: SEHNR, FQNEAQ (reference sequence). For the CDR3, the DNA is TGTGCCAGCAGCTCCGGGACAGGGGTTCCGCCAACTAATGAAAAACTGTTTTTT. Translating it yields CASSSGTGVPPTNEKLFF. Drawing the rest from reference TRBV7-9 and TRBJ1-4, the complete variable domain is DTGVSQNPRHKITKRGQNVTFRCDPISEHNRLYWYRQTLGQGPEFLTYFQNEAQLEKSRLLSDRFSAERPKGSFSTLEIQRTEQGDSAMYLCASSSGTGVPPTNEKLFFGSGTQLSVL.

The gene calls are TRBV7-2 and TRBJ1-3; TRBD1 matches at 12 bases. After removal of 1 base from V and 1 base from J, the junction contained 5 bases not matched to a gene. CDR3 length: 18 residues. Germline V gene data show CDR1 as SGHTA and CDR2 as FQGNSA. The CDR3 DNA sequence: TGTGCCAGCAGCTTAGGGATGGGACAGGGGGCATCTGGAAACACCATATATTTT. Its translation is CASSLGMGQGASGNTIYF.

CDR3 residues: CSVERQGVNYGYTF. The CDR3 region has the DNA TGCAGCGTCGAGAGGCAGGGCGTTAACTATGGCTACACCTTC. This chain links TRBV29-1 with TRBJ1-2; TRBD1 might be the D (5 bases). Germline loops: CDR1 SQVTM, CDR2 ANQGSEA. The CDR3 extends over 14 amino acids. The ends were cut back, 6 bases at V and 1 base at J, with 15 bases in the middle.

The chain carries TRBV12-3 or TRBV12-4 and TRBJ1-1, with D unclear. CDR3 length equals 13 residues. Trimming left V 3 bases short and J 2 bases short, with 7 bases between. This chain's CDR3 is CASSFSANTEAFF. In nucleotides, the CDR3 is TGTGCCAGCAGTTTTAGCGCAAACACTGAAGCTTTCTTT.

The CDR3 coding sequence is TGTGCCAGCAGTGACCAGACAGATACGCAGTATTTT. This encodes CASSDQTDTQYF. The chain carries TRBV6-4 and TRBJ2-3; D gene ambiguous. CDR1 is MRHNA, CDR2 SNTAGT, per germline. With 2 bases removed from V and 3 bases from J, the gap between germline ends came to 3 bases. The length of the CDR3 is 12 residues.

The genes are TRBV7-2 and TRBJ1-2; D might be TRBD1 (6 bases). Germline V gives CDR1 SGHTA, CDR2 FQGNSA. There are 14 residues in the CDR3. The ends were cut back, 5 bases at V and 4 bases at J, with 14 bases in the middle. The CDR3 nucleotides are TGTGCCAGCAGCGTTACAGGGTCGGGCTATGGCTACACCTTC. This encodes CASSVTGSGYGYTF.

The chain joins TRBV12-3 or TRBV12-4 to TRBJ2-3; 7 nucleotides match TRBD1. The CDR3 is 13 residues long. Unmatched junction bases numbered 3, after V lost 5 bases and J lost 4 bases. The CDR3 here is CASSPQGPDTQYF. CDR3 DNA sequence: TGTGCCAGCAGTCCACAGGGGCCAGATACGCAGTATTTT.

The chain links TRBV4-1 to TRBJ1-1, with 11 bases fitting TRBD1. Germline trimming cut 1 base from V and 3 bases from J; bases unmatched to any gene: 13. Germline V CDR1 and CDR2: MGHRA, YSYEKL. The CDR3 is made up of 19 amino acids. The CDR3 DNA reads as TGCGCCAGCAGCCAAGTGCGCCCGGGACAGGGGGTGCGAGACACTGAAGCTTTCTTT. Protein product: CASSQVRPGQGVRDTEAFF.

This sequence joins TRBV5-5 and TRBJ2-2; 7 nucleotides agree with TRBD2. After removal of 3 bases from V and 6 bases from J, the junction contained 11 bases not matched to a gene. The V gene's germline CDR1 is SGHKS and CDR2 YYEKEE (reference sequence). The CDR3 length is 16 residues. CDR3 nucleotides: TGTGCCAGCAGCTCGATCCGGGGAGGGGACCCCGGGGAGCTGTTTTTT. Encoded protein: CASSSIRGGDPGELFF. The full variable domain, in which reference TRBV5-5 and TRBJ2-2 provide the parts outside the CDR3, is DAGVTQSPTHLIKTRGQQVTLRCSPISGHKSVSWYQQVLGQGPQFIFQYYEKEERGRGNFPDRFSARQFPNYSSELNVNALLLGDSALYLCASSSIRGGDPGELFFGEGSRLTVL.

V gene TRBV5-1 combines with J gene TRBJ1-4; 8 bases align to TRBD1. Germline V gene data show CDR1 as SGHRS and CDR2 as YFSETQ. CDR3 length: 15 residues. V was clipped by 4 bases and J by 8 bases; unmatched bases: 10. The CDR3 DNA reads TGCGCCAGCAGCCCATCAGGGGGCGAAAGGGAAAAACTGTTTTTT. Translated: CASSPSGGEREKLFF.